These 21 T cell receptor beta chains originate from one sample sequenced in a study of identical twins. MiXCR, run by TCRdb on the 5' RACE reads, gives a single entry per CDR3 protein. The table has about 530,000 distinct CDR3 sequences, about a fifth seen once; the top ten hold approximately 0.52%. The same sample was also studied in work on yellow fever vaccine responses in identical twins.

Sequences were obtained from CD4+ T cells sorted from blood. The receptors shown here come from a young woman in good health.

For the CDR3, the DNA is TGTGCCAGCAGCTTCGGCTTGAGGGCGCAAGAGACGAACAATGAGCAGTTCTTC. This encodes CASSFGLRAQETNNEQFF. The genes are TRBV11-2 and TRBJ2-1; D may be TRBD2 (5 bases). Trimming pared 3 bases from V and 5 bases from J, leaving 23 bases between. Per germline, CDR1 SGHAT and CDR2 FQNNGV. CDR3 length equals 18 residues.

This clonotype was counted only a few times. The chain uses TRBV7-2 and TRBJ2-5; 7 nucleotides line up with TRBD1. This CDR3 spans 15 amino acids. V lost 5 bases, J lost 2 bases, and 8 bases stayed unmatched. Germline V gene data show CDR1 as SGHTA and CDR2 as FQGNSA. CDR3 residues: CASSDRVRMQETQYF. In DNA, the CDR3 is TGTGCCAGCAGCGACAGGGTTCGTATGCAAGAGACCCAGTACTTC.

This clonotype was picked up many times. This CDR3 is CASCHGSSNQPQHF. The CDR3 DNA is TGTGCCAGCTGCCATGGGAGTAGCAATCAGCCCCAGCATTTT. The chain has TRBV12-3 or TRBV12-4 and TRBJ1-5; no clear D gene. V was cut by 8 bases and J by 0 bases, with 11 bases left in between. This CDR3 is 14 amino acids long.

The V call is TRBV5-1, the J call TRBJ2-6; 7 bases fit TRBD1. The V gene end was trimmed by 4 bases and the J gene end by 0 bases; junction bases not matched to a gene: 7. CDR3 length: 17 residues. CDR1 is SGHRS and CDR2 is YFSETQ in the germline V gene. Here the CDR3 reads CASSLTTGTSGANVLTF. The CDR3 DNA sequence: TGCGCCAGCAGCCTAACGACAGGGACCTCTGGGGCCAACGTCCTGACTTTC.

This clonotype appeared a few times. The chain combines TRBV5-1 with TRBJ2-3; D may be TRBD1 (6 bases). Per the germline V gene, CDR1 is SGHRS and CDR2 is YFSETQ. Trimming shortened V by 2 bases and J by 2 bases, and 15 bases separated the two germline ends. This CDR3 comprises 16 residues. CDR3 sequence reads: CASSFRGAGPTDTQYF. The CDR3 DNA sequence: TGCGCCAGCAGCTTCAGGGGCGCGGGTCCCACAGATACGCAGTATTTT. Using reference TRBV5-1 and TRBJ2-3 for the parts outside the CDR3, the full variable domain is KAGVTQTPRYLIKTRGQQVTLSCSPISGHRSVSWYQQTPGQGLQFLFEYFSETQRNKGNFPGRFSGRQFSNSRSEMNVSTLELGDSALYLCASSFRGAGPTDTQYFGPGTRLTVL.

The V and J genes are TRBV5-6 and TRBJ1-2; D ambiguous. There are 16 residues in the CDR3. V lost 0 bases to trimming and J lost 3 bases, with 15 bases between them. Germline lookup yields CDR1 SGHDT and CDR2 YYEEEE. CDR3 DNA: TGTGCCAGCAGCTTGGGGGCGGTACCGACTCACTATGGCTACACCTTC. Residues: CASSLGAVPTHYGYTF. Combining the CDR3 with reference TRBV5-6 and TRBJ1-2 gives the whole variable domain DAGVTQSPTHLIKTRGQQVTLRCSPKSGHDTVSWYQQALGQGPQFIFQYYEEEERQRGNFPDRFSGHQFPNYSSELNVNALLLGDSALYLCASSLGAVPTHYGYTFGSGTRLTVV.

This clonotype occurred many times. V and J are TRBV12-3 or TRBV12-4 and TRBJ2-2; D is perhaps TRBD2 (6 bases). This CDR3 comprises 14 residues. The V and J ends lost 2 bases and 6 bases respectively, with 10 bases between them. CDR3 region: CASSLNAGPGELFF. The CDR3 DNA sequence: TGTGCCAGCAGTTTAAATGCGGGACCCGGGGAGCTGTTTTTT.

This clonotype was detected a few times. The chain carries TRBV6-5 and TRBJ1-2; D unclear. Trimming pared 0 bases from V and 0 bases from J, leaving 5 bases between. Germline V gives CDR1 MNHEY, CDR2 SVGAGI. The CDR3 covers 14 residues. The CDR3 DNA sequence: TGTGCCAGCAGTTACTCTGGGACTAACTATGGCTACACCTTC. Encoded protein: CASSYSGTNYGYTF.

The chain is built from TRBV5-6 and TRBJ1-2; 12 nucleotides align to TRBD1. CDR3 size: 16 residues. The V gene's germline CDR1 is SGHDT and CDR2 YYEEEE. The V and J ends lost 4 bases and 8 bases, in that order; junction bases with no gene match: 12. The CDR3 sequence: CASSLGQGAFVRGYTF. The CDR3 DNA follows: TGTGCCAGCAGCCTGGGACAGGGGGCGTTCGTTCGGGGCTACACCTTC.

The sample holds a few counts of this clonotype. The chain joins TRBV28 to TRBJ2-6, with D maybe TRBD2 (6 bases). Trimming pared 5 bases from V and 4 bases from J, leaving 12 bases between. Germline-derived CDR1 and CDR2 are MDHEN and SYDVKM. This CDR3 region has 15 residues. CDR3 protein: CASSHRLGGANVLTF. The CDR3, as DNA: TGTGCCAGCAGTCATCGACTAGGGGGGGCCAACGTCCTGACTTTC.

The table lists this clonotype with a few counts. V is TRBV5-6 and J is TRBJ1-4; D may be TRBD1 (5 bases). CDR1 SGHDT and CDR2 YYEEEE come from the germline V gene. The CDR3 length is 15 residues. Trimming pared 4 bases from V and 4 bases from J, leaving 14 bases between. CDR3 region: CASSPRDRLNEKLFF. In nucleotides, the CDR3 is TGTGCCAGCAGCCCCCGGGACCGGCTTAATGAAAAACTGTTTTTT.

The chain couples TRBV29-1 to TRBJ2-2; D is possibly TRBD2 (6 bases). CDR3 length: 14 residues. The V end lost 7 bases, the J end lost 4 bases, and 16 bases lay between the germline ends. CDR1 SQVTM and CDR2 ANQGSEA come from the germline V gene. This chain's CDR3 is CSAGTDYFTGELFF. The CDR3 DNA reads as TGCAGCGCGGGGACGGACTATTTCACCGGGGAGCTGTTTTTT.

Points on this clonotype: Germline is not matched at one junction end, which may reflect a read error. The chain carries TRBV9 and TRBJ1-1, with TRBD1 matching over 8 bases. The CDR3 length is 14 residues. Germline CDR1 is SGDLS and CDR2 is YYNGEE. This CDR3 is CASSVQGASTEACF. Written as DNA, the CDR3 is TGTGCCAGCAGCGTACAGGGGGCGAGTACTGAAGCTTGCTTT.

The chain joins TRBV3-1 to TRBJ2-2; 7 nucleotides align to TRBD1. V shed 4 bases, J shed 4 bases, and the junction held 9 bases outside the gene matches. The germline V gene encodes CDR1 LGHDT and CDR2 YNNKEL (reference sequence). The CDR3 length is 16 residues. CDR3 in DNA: TGTGCCAGCAGCCCGGGTAGGGGGCGGACCACCGGGGAGCTGTTTTTT. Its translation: CASSPGRGRTTGELFF.

CDR3 DNA: TGTGCCAGCGGGACTAGCGGGAGAACAGATACGCAGTATTTT. Translation: CASGTSGRTDTQYF. The V gene is TRBV2, the J gene TRBJ2-3; 14 nucleotides align to TRBD2. This CDR3 comprises 14 residues. The germline CDR1 and CDR2 sequences are SNHLY and FYNNEI. Trimming removed 8 bases from V and 3 bases from J; junction bases left unmatched: 1. The full variable domain, with the rest looked up from reference TRBV2 and TRBJ2-3, is EPEVTQTPSHQVTQMGQEVILRCVPISNHLYFYWYRQILGQKVEFLVSFYNNEISEKSEIFDDQFSVERPDGSNFTLKIRSTKLEDSAMYFCASGTSGRTDTQYFGPGTRLTVL.

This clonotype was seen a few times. The CDR3 DNA is TGTGCCAGCAGCGGGGGGGGAGAGCAGTACTTC. Protein: CASSGGGEQYF. The rearrangement joins TRBV6-5 to TRBJ2-7; TRBD2 agrees at 8 bases. CDR1 and CDR2 from the germline V gene are MNHEY and SVGAGI. V shed 6 bases and J 7 bases; nucleotides not matched to a gene: 2. The CDR3 is 11 amino acids.

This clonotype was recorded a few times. CDR3 region: CASSHLAVSSYNEQFF. The CDR3 region has the DNA TGTGCCAGCAGCCATCTAGCGGTTTCCTCCTACAATGAGCAGTTCTTC. This chain links TRBV7-2 with TRBJ2-1; TRBD2 agrees at 7 bases. From germline, CDR1 is SGHTA and CDR2 FQGNSA. V dropped 5 bases and J dropped 0; count of bases not matched to a gene: 7. This CDR3 is built from 16 residues.

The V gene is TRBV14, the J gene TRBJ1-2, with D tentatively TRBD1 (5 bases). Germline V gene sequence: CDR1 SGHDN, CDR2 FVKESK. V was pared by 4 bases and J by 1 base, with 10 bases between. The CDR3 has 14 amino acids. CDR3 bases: TGTGCCAGCAGCCGCCACGGGGGTAACTATGGCTACACCTTC. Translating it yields CASSRHGGNYGYTF.

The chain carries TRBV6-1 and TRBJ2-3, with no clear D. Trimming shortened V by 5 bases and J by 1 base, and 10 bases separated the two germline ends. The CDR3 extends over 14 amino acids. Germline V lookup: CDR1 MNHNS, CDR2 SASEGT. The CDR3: CASSPGRRTDTQYF. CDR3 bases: TGTGCCAGCAGTCCCGGACGTCGCACAGATACGCAGTATTTT.

The CDR3 nucleotides are TGTGCCACCAGTGATCCAAACACTAACAGGGGGGATGAGCAGTTCTTC. Residues: CATSDPNTNRGDEQFF. V is TRBV24-1 and J is TRBJ2-1, with TRBD1 identical over 8 bases. The CDR3 loop spans 16 amino acids. CDR1 is KGHDR and CDR2 is SFDVKD in the germline V gene. Trimming took 3 bases from V and 8 from J; bases not matched to a gene: 11.

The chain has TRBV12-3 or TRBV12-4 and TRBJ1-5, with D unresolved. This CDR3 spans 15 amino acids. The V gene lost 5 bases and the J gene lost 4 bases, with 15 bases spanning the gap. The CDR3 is CASSPHSFGNQPQHF. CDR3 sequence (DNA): TGTGCCAGCAGTCCCCACAGTTTCGGAAATCAGCCCCAGCATTTT.